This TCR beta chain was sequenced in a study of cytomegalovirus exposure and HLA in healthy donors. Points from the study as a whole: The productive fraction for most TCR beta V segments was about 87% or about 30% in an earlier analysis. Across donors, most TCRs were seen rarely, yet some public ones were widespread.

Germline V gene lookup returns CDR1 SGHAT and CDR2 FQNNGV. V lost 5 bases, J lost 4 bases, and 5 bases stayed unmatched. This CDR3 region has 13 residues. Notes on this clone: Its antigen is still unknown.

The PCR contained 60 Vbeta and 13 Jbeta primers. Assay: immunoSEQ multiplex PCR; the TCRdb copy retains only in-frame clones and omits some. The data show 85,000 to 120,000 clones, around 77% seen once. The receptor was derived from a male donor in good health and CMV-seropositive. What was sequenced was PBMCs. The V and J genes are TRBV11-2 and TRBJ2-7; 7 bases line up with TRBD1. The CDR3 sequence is CASSPSTGYEQYF. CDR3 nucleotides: TGTGCCAGCAGCCCCTCGACAGGGTACGAGCAGTACTTC.